A single sample is the source of the 5 T cell receptor beta chains below, sequenced in a study of T cells in women clearing cervical HPV infection. Produced via immunoSEQ multiplex PCR; TCRdb's table is partial and in-frame only. In all, the sample yields 45,000 to 50,000 clones. Material: blood buffy coat. These receptors all stem from a woman between 18 and 75 years old with a cervical HPV16 infection that either progressed to CIN3+ or cleared (not recorded which).

CDR3 DNA (partial): TGTGCCTGGACTCCCGGGGACAGGTCTAGCGATGAG. As protein: CAWTPGDRSSDE. The entire CDR3 reads CAWTPGDRSSDEQFF. The chain couples TRBV30 to TRBJ2-1; 8 bases line up with TRBD1. The read is 3 residues too short to cover the CDR3 end, so that end is filled in from the germline J gene. The ends lost 4 bases at V and 8 bases at J; junction bases unmatched: 13. The CDR3 consists of 15 residues. In germline, CDR1 is GTSNPN, CDR2 SVGIG (reference sequence).

Turning to this clone: The sequence runs out 3 residues before the end of the CDR3; the remainder is reconstructed from the germline J gene. V is TRBV7-2 and J is TRBJ2-3; TRBD1 might be the D (6 bases). The CDR3 length is 13 residues. Germline V gene data show CDR1 as SGHTA and CDR2 as FQGNSA. V lost 6 bases to trimming and J lost 6 bases, with 13 bases between them. The CDR3: CASSKQGADTQYF. The sequenced part of the CDR3 DNA is TGTGCCAGCAGTAAACAGGGTGCGGATACG.

Note on this clone: The missing CDR3 end, 3 residues past where the read stops, is filled in from the germline J gene. V is TRBV7-8 and J is TRBJ2-1, with 7 bases matching TRBD2. Germline lookup yields CDR1 SGHVS and CDR2 FQNEAQ. The CDR3 runs to 15 residues. Unmatched junction bases numbered 5, after V lost 2 bases and J lost 4 bases. CDR3 protein: CASSLKLANYNEQFF. CDR3 bases read: TGTGCCAGCAGCTTAAAACTAGCGAATTACAATGAG.

In the case of this clone: The read is 3 residues too short to cover the CDR3 end, so that end is filled in from the germline J gene. The chain recombines TRBV30 with TRBJ1-2; 8 positions agree with TRBD1. This CDR3 region has 18 residues. V lost 0 bases and J lost 0; bases outside the gene matches: 12. Germline V lookup: CDR1 GTSNPN, CDR2 SVGIG (reference sequence). The CDR3 loop reads CAWSVGKRDRLSNYGYTF. CDR3 DNA, as far as it was read: TGTGCCTGGAGTGTGGGGAAGAGGGACAGGTTATCTAACTATGGC.

In the case of this clone: Read coverage stops 3 residues before the CDR3 terminus; the germline J gene supplies the remainder. This rearrangement joins TRBV7-6 to TRBJ2-1; 9 bases are shared with TRBD2. The junction had 18 bases not matched to a gene; V was cut back by 11 bases and J by 7 bases. The CDR3 length is 16 residues. CDR1 and CDR2 from the germline V gene are SGHVS and FNYEAQ. The CDR3 DNA, read in part, is TGTGCCGGGGAGAATGGGCGGGAGGGCCTGCGTAATGAG. Protein sequence: CAGENGREGLRNE. The entire CDR3 sequence reads CAGENGREGLRNEQFF.